A selection of T cell receptor beta chains follows, all from one sample in a study of T-cell reconstitution after alpha-beta-depleted transplantation in children. TCRdb used MiXCR to reprocess the PCR reads, holding one entry per CDR3 protein. The sample lists a few hundred thousand distinct CDR3 sequences, around 10% occurring once. Sequenced material: PBMCs from the stem cell graft donor, taken from the stem cell graft. The origin of the receptors is a human donor who donated a stem cell graft to a child with acute lymphoblastic leukemia. CDR3s include the opening cysteine and the closing phenylalanine or tryptophan. Each record gives: V gene, D gene, J gene, clone size, CDR3 DNA, CDR3 protein. A D gene is named only where the DNA matches it firmly. Clone size is shown for a subset of rows, as once, few, many or a class of expanded clone.

V gene: TRBV11-2
D gene: TRBD2
J gene: TRBJ2-1
clone size: many
CDR3 DNA: TGTGCCAGCAGCGGACTAGCGGGAAGCTCCTACAATGAGCAGTTCTTC
CDR3 protein: CASSGLAGSSYNEQFF

V gene: TRBV6-2/TRBV6-3
D gene: TRBD1
J gene: TRBJ1-2
clone size: few
CDR3 DNA: TGTGCCAGCAGTTACTCGGGACAGGGGGCCGGGAACTATGGCTACACCTTC
CDR3 protein: CASSYSGQGAGNYGYTF

V gene: TRBV18
D gene: NA
J gene: TRBJ2-5
clone size: few
CDR3 DNA: TGTGCCACAGGTGGGGGTCAAGAGACCCAGTACTTC
CDR3 protein: CATGGGQETQYF

V gene: TRBV11-2
D gene: NA
J gene: TRBJ2-3
clone size: NA
CDR3 DNA: TGTGCCAGCAGCTTAGAGTCAGACCTGGGGTTGACAGATACGCAGTATTTT
CDR3 protein: CASSLESDLGLTDTQYF

V gene: TRBV5-1
D gene: TRBD2
J gene: TRBJ2-3
clone size: NA
CDR3 DNA: TGCGCCAGCAGCTTAGCGACTAAAGCGGGAGTTGCAGATACGCAGTATTTT
CDR3 protein: CASSLATKAGVADTQYF

V gene: TRBV20-1
D gene: NA
J gene: TRBJ1-4
clone size: few
CDR3 DNA: TGCAGTGCTAGAGATCAAAGGACCAATGAAAAACTGTTTTTT
CDR3 protein: CSARDQRTNEKLFF

V gene: TRBV7-2
D gene: NA
J gene: TRBJ1-2
clone size: few
CDR3 DNA: TGTGCCAGCACTCTTGACGGGGCGGTTTTCACGGACTATGGCTACACCTTC
CDR3 protein: CASTLDGAVFTDYGYTF

V gene: TRBV6-5
D gene: NA
J gene: TRBJ1-2
clone size: few
CDR3 DNA: TGTGCCAGCAGTTACTCGATTCCAACCACCTATGGCTACACCTTC
CDR3 protein: CASSYSIPTTYGYTF

V gene: TRBV6-1
D gene: NA
J gene: TRBJ2-7
clone size: few
CDR3 DNA: TGTGCCAGCAGTGAAGTGGTGCTCCTCGAGCAGTACTTC
CDR3 protein: CASSEVVLLEQYF

V gene: TRBV28
D gene: NA
J gene: TRBJ2-7
clone size: few
CDR3 DNA: TGTGCCAGCAGTTTAACAGACGAACTAGCCTACGAGCAGTACTTC
CDR3 protein: CASSLTDELAYEQYF

V gene: TRBV3-1
D gene: NA
J gene: TRBJ2-7
clone size: NA
CDR3 DNA: TGTGCCAGCAGCCCGAGAGCGAAATACGAGCAGTACTTC
CDR3 protein: CASSPRAKYEQYF

V gene: TRBV7-9
D gene: NA
J gene: TRBJ2-3
clone size: few
CDR3 DNA: TGTGCCAGCAGCTTAAATGGGGACATCTACGCGGCAGATACGCAGTATTTT
CDR3 protein: CASSLNGDIYAADTQYF

V gene: TRBV4-1
D gene: NA
J gene: TRBJ2-1
clone size: NA
CDR3 DNA: TGCGCCAGCAGCCAAGACCAGGGCCCAGACCGCTCCTACAATGAGCAGTTCTTC
CDR3 protein: CASSQDQGPDRSYNEQFF

V gene: TRBV7-9
D gene: TRBD2
J gene: TRBJ2-1
clone size: few
CDR3 DNA: TGTGCCAGCAGTTACCTAATCAGCGGGAGTGTACACAATGAGCAGTTCTTC
CDR3 protein: CASSYLISGSVHNEQFF

V gene: TRBV28
D gene: NA
J gene: TRBJ2-3
clone size: many
CDR3 DNA: TGTGCCAGCAGTCATGGGCTAGCCGGAGTTTCAGATACGCAGTATTTT
CDR3 protein: CASSHGLAGVSDTQYF

V gene: TRBV20-1
D gene: TRBD1
J gene: TRBJ2-3
clone size: NA
CDR3 DNA: TGCAGTTCCGGGACAGGGGTCACAGATACGCAGTATTTT
CDR3 protein: CSSGTGVTDTQYF

V gene: TRBV29-1
D gene: NA
J gene: TRBJ1-1
clone size: NA
CDR3 DNA: TGCAGCGCCGGACAGAGGAACACTGAAGCTTTCTTT
CDR3 protein: CSAGQRNTEAFF

V gene: TRBV20-1
D gene: NA
J gene: TRBJ2-7
clone size: few
CDR3 DNA: TGCAGTGGGGAAAGCAATTTGGGGCTCGAGCAGTACTTC
CDR3 protein: CSGESNLGLEQYF

V gene: TRBV5-1
D gene: TRBD2
J gene: TRBJ2-5
clone size: many
CDR3 DNA: TGCGCCAGCAGCTTCGGGAGGCAAGAGACCCAGTACTTC
CDR3 protein: CASSFGRQETQYF

V gene: TRBV6-2/TRBV6-3
D gene: NA
J gene: TRBJ2-2
clone size: NA
CDR3 DNA: TGTGCCAGCAGTTACGCGATATGGGACTTCAACACCGGGGAGCTGTTTTTT
CDR3 protein: CASSYAIWDFNTGELFF

V gene: TRBV27
D gene: NA
J gene: TRBJ2-3
clone size: few
CDR3 DNA: TGTGCCAGCAGTTTACCAGCGACGCCAGATACGCAGTATTTT
CDR3 protein: CASSLPATPDTQYF

V gene: TRBV11-3
D gene: TRBD2
J gene: TRBJ2-3
clone size: many
CDR3 DNA: TGTGCCAGCAGCTCGGGACTAGCTGCAGATACGCAGTATTTT
CDR3 protein: CASSSGLAADTQYF

V gene: TRBV3-1
D gene: NA
J gene: TRBJ1-1
clone size: NA
CDR3 DNA: TGTGCCAGCAGCCAAGGGGCGCCTGAAGCTTTCTTT
CDR3 protein: CASSQGAPEAFF

V gene: TRBV7-2
D gene: TRBD1
J gene: TRBJ2-1
clone size: NA
CDR3 DNA: TGTGCCAGCAGCAAGGGACAGGTTTACAATGAGCAGTTCTTC
CDR3 protein: CASSKGQVYNEQFF

V gene: TRBV4-3
D gene: TRBD2
J gene: TRBJ2-3
clone size: NA
CDR3 DNA: TGCGCCAGCAGCCAAGGGACTAGCGGGGTTAGCACAGATACGCAGTATTTT
CDR3 protein: CASSQGTSGVSTDTQYF

V gene: TRBV19
D gene: TRBD2
J gene: TRBJ2-1
clone size: NA
CDR3 DNA: TGTGCCACCGATAGCGGGAGTCCCTCCTACAATGAGCAGTTCTTC
CDR3 protein: CATDSGSPSYNEQFF

V gene: TRBV7-2
D gene: NA
J gene: TRBJ2-3
clone size: few
CDR3 DNA: TGTGCCAGCAGCTTATGGTTCGCGGACGGAAGCACAGATACGCAGTATTTT
CDR3 protein: CASSLWFADGSTDTQYF

V gene: TRBV30
D gene: NA
J gene: TRBJ2-2
clone size: NA
CDR3 DNA: TGTGCCTGGAGGGACAACCTGGTCTTCACCGGGGAGCTGTTTTTT
CDR3 protein: CAWRDNLVFTGELFF

V gene: TRBV7-8
D gene: TRBD1
J gene: TRBJ1-4
clone size: NA
CDR3 DNA: TGTGCCAGCAGCTTAGGGGACAGGGGGATTGAAAAACTGTTTTTT
CDR3 protein: CASSLGDRGIEKLFF

V gene: TRBV18
D gene: NA
J gene: TRBJ2-1
clone size: NA
CDR3 DNA: TGTGCCAGCTCACCAGAAGCGGACAACTACAATGAGCAGTTCTTC
CDR3 protein: CASSPEADNYNEQFF

V gene: TRBV28
D gene: NA
J gene: TRBJ2-2
clone size: few
CDR3 DNA: TGTGCCAGCAGTATCGGGACCGCGAACACCGGGGAGCTGTTTTTT
CDR3 protein: CASSIGTANTGELFF

V gene: TRBV20-1
D gene: NA
J gene: TRBJ2-1
clone size: NA
CDR3 DNA: TGCAGTGCTAGAGGGCGGGGGCTCACCTACAATGAGCAGTTCTTC
CDR3 protein: CSARGRGLTYNEQFF

V gene: TRBV7-6
D gene: NA
J gene: TRBJ2-1
clone size: NA
CDR3 DNA: TGTGCCAGCAGCCCCTACCAGGACTTCTACAATGAGCAGTTCTTC
CDR3 protein: CASSPYQDFYNEQFF

V gene: TRBV5-5
D gene: TRBD1
J gene: TRBJ2-1
clone size: few
CDR3 DNA: TGTGCCAGCCTCCCCGGCGTCGGGACAGGGGGCAATGAGCAGTTCTTC
CDR3 protein: CASLPGVGTGGNEQFF

V gene: TRBV4-3
D gene: NA
J gene: TRBJ2-7
clone size: many
CDR3 DNA: TGCGCCAGCAGCCAAGTACTCGGGGATTACGAGCAGTACTTC
CDR3 protein: CASSQVLGDYEQYF

V gene: TRBV7-7
D gene: TRBD2
J gene: TRBJ2-1
clone size: few
CDR3 DNA: TGTGCTAGCAGCCTCACTAGCGGGCTCTACAATGAGCAGTTCTTC
CDR3 protein: CASSLTSGLYNEQFF

V gene: TRBV7-2
D gene: TRBD2
J gene: TRBJ2-1
clone size: NA
CDR3 DNA: TGTGCCAGCAGCTTAACTAGCGGGAGGGCCAGTGAGCAGTTCTTC
CDR3 protein: CASSLTSGRASEQFF